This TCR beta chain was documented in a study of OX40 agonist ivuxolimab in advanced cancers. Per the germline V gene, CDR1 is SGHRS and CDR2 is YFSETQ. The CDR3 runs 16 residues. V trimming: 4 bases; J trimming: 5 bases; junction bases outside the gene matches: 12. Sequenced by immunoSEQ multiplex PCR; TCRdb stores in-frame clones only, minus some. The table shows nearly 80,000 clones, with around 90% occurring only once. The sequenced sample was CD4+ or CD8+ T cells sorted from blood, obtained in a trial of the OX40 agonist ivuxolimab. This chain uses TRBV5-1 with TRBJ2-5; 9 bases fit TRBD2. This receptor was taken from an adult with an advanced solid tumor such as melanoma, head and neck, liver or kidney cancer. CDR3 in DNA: TGCGCCAGCAGCCTCCTTGGCGGGGGGGTTACGGAGACCCAGTACTTC. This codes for CASSLLGGGVTETQYF. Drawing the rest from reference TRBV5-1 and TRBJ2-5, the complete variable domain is KAGVTQTPRYLIKTRGQQVTLSCSPISGHRSVSWYQQTPGQGLQFLFEYFSETQRNKGNFPGRFSGRQFSNSRSEMNVSTLELGDSALYLCASSLLGGGVTETQYFGPGTRLLVL.